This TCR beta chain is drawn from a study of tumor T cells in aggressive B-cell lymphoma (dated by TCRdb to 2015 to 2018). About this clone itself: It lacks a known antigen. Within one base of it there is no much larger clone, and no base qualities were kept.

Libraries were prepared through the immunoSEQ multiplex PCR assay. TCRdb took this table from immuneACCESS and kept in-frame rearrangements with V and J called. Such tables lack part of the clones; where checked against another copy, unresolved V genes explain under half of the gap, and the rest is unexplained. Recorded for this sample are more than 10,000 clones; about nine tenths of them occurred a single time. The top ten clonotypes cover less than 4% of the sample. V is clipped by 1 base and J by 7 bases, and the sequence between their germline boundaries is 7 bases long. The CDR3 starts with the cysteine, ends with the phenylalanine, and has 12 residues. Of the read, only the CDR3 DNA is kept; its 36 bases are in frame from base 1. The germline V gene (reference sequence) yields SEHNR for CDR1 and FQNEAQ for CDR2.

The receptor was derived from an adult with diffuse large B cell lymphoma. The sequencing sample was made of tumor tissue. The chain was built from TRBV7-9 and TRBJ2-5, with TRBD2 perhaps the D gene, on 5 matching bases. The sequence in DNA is TGTGCCAGCAGCTTAGGTGCGGGGACCCAGTACTTC. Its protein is CASSLGAGTQYF.